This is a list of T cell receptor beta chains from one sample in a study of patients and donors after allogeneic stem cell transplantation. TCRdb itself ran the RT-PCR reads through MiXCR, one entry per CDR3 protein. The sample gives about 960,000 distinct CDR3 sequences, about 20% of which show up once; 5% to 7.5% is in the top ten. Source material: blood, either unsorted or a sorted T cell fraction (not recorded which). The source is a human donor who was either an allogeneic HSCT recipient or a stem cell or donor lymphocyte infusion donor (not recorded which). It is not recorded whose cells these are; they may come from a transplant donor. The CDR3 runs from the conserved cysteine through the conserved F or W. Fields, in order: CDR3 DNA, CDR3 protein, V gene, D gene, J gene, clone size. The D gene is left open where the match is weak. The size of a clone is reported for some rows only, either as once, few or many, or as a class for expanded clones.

cdr3_nt: TGTGCCAGCGGTCTGGCGGGGGGGACCGGGGAGCTGTTTTTT
cdr3_aa: CASGLAGGTGELFF
v_call: TRBV25-1
d_call: TRBD2
j_call: TRBJ2-2
clone_size: .

cdr3_nt: TGCAGCGTGGGGACGGGCACTGAAGCTTTCTTT
cdr3_aa: CSVGTGTEAFF
v_call: TRBV29-1
d_call: .
j_call: TRBJ1-1
clone_size: few

cdr3_nt: TGTGCCAGCAGCCGCCAGGACATAGGCACCGGGGAGCTGTTTTTT
cdr3_aa: CASSRQDIGTGELFF
v_call: TRBV6-1
d_call: .
j_call: TRBJ2-2
clone_size: few

cdr3_nt: TGTGCCAGCAGTTTATCTGGCGTGGGACTAGCGGCAAATGAGCAGTTCTTC
cdr3_aa: CASSLSGVGLAANEQFF
v_call: TRBV27
d_call: TRBD2
j_call: TRBJ2-1
clone_size: few

cdr3_nt: TGTGCCAGCAGCCCTAACTTAGAGCCAGATACGCAGTATTTT
cdr3_aa: CASSPNLEPDTQYF
v_call: TRBV12-3/TRBV12-4
d_call: .
j_call: TRBJ2-3
clone_size: many

cdr3_nt: TGTGCCAGCAGCTTAGGTCCGGGTTCCAACGAGCAGTACTTC
cdr3_aa: CASSLGPGSNEQYF
v_call: TRBV7-7
d_call: .
j_call: TRBJ2-7
clone_size: .

cdr3_nt: TGTGCCAGCAGCATCGAGGACAGGGAACGATACGAGCAGTACTTC
cdr3_aa: CASSIEDRERYEQYF
v_call: TRBV5-5
d_call: TRBD1
j_call: TRBJ2-7
clone_size: few

cdr3_nt: TGCGCCAGCAGCTCGATACCGGGGCCTCCCAAAAACATTCAGTACTTC
cdr3_aa: CASSSIPGPPKNIQYF
v_call: TRBV5-1
d_call: .
j_call: TRBJ2-4
clone_size: .

cdr3_nt: TGTGCCAGCAGTTTCGTACTAGGCAATGACAATGAGCAGTTCTTC
cdr3_aa: CASSFVLGNDNEQFF
v_call: TRBV7-9
d_call: .
j_call: TRBJ2-1
clone_size: .

cdr3_nt: TGTGCCAGCAGCCTCCCCGGGAGACAGCAGTTCTTC
cdr3_aa: CASSLPGRQQFF
v_call: TRBV3-1
d_call: .
j_call: TRBJ2-1
clone_size: few

cdr3_nt: TGCAGTGCTAGCGGACTAGCGGGAAAAAGAGATACGCAGTATTTT
cdr3_aa: CSASGLAGKRDTQYF
v_call: TRBV20-1
d_call: TRBD2
j_call: TRBJ2-3
clone_size: .

cdr3_nt: TGTGCCAGCACCTCACAGGGGTACGGGGAGCTGTTTTTT
cdr3_aa: CASTSQGYGELFF
v_call: TRBV25-1
d_call: TRBD1
j_call: TRBJ2-2
clone_size: few

cdr3_nt: TGCGCCAGCAGCCAAGGGGGGTATACGCAGTATTTT
cdr3_aa: CASSQGGYTQYF
v_call: TRBV4-1
d_call: .
j_call: TRBJ2-3
clone_size: few

cdr3_nt: TGCAGTGCCCTGGACAGGGATTTCTCCTACGAGCAGTACTTC
cdr3_aa: CSALDRDFSYEQYF
v_call: TRBV20-1
d_call: TRBD1
j_call: TRBJ2-7
clone_size: .

cdr3_nt: TGTGCCAGCAGCCACCGAGAAGGGACTAGCGGGGGGTGGGGAGATACGCAGTATTTT
cdr3_aa: CASSHREGTSGGWGDTQYF
v_call: TRBV4-2
d_call: TRBD2
j_call: TRBJ2-3
clone_size: few

cdr3_nt: TGCAGCACCGCGGGCGGGAAGGCAGATACGCAGTATTTT
cdr3_aa: CSTAGGKADTQYF
v_call: TRBV29-1
d_call: .
j_call: TRBJ2-3
clone_size: .

cdr3_nt: TGCAGTGCTAGAGTATTTAGCGGGGTATCCACAGATACGCAGTATTTT
cdr3_aa: CSARVFSGVSTDTQYF
v_call: TRBV20-1
d_call: TRBD2
j_call: TRBJ2-3
clone_size: .

cdr3_nt: TGTGCCAGCAGTTTAGGTTCCTTCGGGAACATTCAGTACTTC
cdr3_aa: CASSLGSFGNIQYF
v_call: TRBV6-5
d_call: .
j_call: TRBJ2-4
clone_size: once

cdr3_nt: TGTGCCAGCTCACCATTTAGGACAGGGGGCGAAGAATGGCACGAGCAGTACTTC
cdr3_aa: CASSPFRTGGEEWHEQYF
v_call: TRBV18
d_call: TRBD1
j_call: TRBJ2-7
clone_size: .

cdr3_nt: TGCGCCAGCAGCCAAGCACGGGGGCACGAGCAGTACTTC
cdr3_aa: CASSQARGHEQYF
v_call: TRBV4-3
d_call: .
j_call: TRBJ2-7
clone_size: .

cdr3_nt: TGTGCCACCAGTGACCTGACAGGCGCTGGGGCCAACGTCCTGACTTTC
cdr3_aa: CATSDLTGAGANVLTF
v_call: TRBV24-1
d_call: .
j_call: TRBJ2-6
clone_size: .

cdr3_nt: TGTGCCAGCAGCCATCTTCCGGGCCGAGGACAGGGAGCATACGAGCAGTACTTC
cdr3_aa: CASSHLPGRGQGAYEQYF
v_call: TRBV11-1
d_call: TRBD1
j_call: TRBJ2-7
clone_size: few

cdr3_nt: TGTGCCTGGAGTTTTACAGGGTTGGAGAACTATGGCTACACCTTC
cdr3_aa: CAWSFTGLENYGYTF
v_call: TRBV30
d_call: .
j_call: TRBJ1-2
clone_size: few

cdr3_nt: TGTGCCAGCAGTGCTAGACAGGGGACTAGTGTTGCCGATGAGCAGTTCTTC
cdr3_aa: CASSARQGTSVADEQFF
v_call: TRBV27
d_call: .
j_call: TRBJ2-1
clone_size: few

cdr3_nt: TGTGCCAGCAGCCAATTAATGGGGGATACGCAGTATTTT
cdr3_aa: CASSQLMGDTQYF
v_call: TRBV3-1
d_call: .
j_call: TRBJ2-3
clone_size: .

cdr3_nt: TGTGCCTGGAGTGACGCGGGGTTCGAGCAGTACTTC
cdr3_aa: CAWSDAGFEQYF
v_call: TRBV30
d_call: .
j_call: TRBJ2-7
clone_size: .

cdr3_nt: TGTGCCAGCGGGCCAGGCAACCTTGAGCAGTTCTTC
cdr3_aa: CASGPGNLEQFF
v_call: TRBV7-9
d_call: .
j_call: TRBJ2-1
clone_size: .

cdr3_nt: TGTGCCAGCAGCTTTCGGTCCGGGCGGACCTACAATGAGCAGTTCTTC
cdr3_aa: CASSFRSGRTYNEQFF
v_call: TRBV5-6
d_call: .
j_call: TRBJ2-1
clone_size: few

cdr3_nt: TGTGCCATCAGTGAGTACCCCTTGGAGCAGTACTTC
cdr3_aa: CAISEYPLEQYF
v_call: TRBV10-3
d_call: .
j_call: TRBJ2-7
clone_size: once

cdr3_nt: TGTGCCAGCAGCGGACGACAGGGGGTAAGCACAGATACGCAGTATTTT
cdr3_aa: CASSGRQGVSTDTQYF
v_call: TRBV9
d_call: TRBD1
j_call: TRBJ2-3
clone_size: .